A selection of T cell receptor beta chains follows, all from one sample in a study of graft-versus-host responses after intestinal transplantation. Generated by immunoSEQ multiplex PCR, the TCRdb table keeps only in-frame clones and is missing some. The profile shows about 22,000 clones, around 77% of them singletons. Source: ileum tissue, taken 12 days after intestinal transplant. All receptors come from a human patient who received an intestinal transplant, so some T cells may come from the graft donor. Each CDR3 is given with its conserved first and last residue. The order of the fields is V gene, J gene, CDR3 protein.

V gene: TRBV6-1
J gene: TRBJ1-2
CDR3 protein: CASSYGYGYTF

V gene: TRBV18
J gene: TRBJ2-6
CDR3 protein: CASSPRGQGSLGANVLTF

V gene: TRBV13
J gene: TRBJ1-2
CDR3 protein: CASSLADRVTEGYTF

V gene: TRBV5-4
J gene: TRBJ2-1
CDR3 protein: CASSPAGGVEQFF

V gene: TRBV14
J gene: TRBJ1-1
CDR3 protein: CASSLPGVNTEAFF

V gene: TRBV5-1
J gene: TRBJ2-7
CDR3 protein: CASSFGTGVTYEQYF

V gene: TRBV5-5
J gene: TRBJ2-5
CDR3 protein: CASKPGLALQETQYF

V gene: TRBV6-5
J gene: TRBJ2-3
CDR3 protein: CASSWTSGAYTDTQYF

V gene: TRBV28
J gene: TRBJ2-5
CDR3 protein: CASSFSGMETQYF

V gene: TRBV5-8
J gene: TRBJ2-5
CDR3 protein: CASSATRWQTQYF

V gene: TRBV7-9
J gene: TRBJ2-5
CDR3 protein: CASSLGAQRETQYF

V gene: TRBV7-3
J gene: TRBJ2-1
CDR3 protein: CASTRLSGYSYNEQFF

V gene: TRBV7-9
J gene: TRBJ2-3
CDR3 protein: CASSSTSGLTDTQYF

V gene: TRBV28
J gene: TRBJ2-1
CDR3 protein: CASTSGGHFYEQFF

V gene: TRBV6-1
J gene: TRBJ1-2
CDR3 protein: CASSVEGVGYTF

V gene: TRBV6-1
J gene: TRBJ1-5
CDR3 protein: CASTREGNQPQHF

V gene: TRBV7-6
J gene: TRBJ2-3
CDR3 protein: CASSLRDRERDNPDTQYF

V gene: TRBV13
J gene: TRBJ2-3
CDR3 protein: CASSLVGGGADTQYF

V gene: TRBV28
J gene: TRBJ2-1
CDR3 protein: CASSLPGSSYNEQFF

V gene: TRBV12-5
J gene: TRBJ2-3
CDR3 protein: CASGLVRASGGTDTQYF

V gene: TRBV6-1
J gene: TRBJ2-4
CDR3 protein: CASSRSGGNKNIQYF

V gene: TRBV4-1
J gene: TRBJ2-7
CDR3 protein: CASSPGLGSYEQYF

V gene: TRBV11-3
J gene: TRBJ2-3
CDR3 protein: CASSFSLNTDTQYF

V gene: TRBV19
J gene: TRBJ1-5
CDR3 protein: CASSGGFQPQHF

V gene: TRBV7-2
J gene: TRBJ2-2
CDR3 protein: CASSLPHAGELFF

V gene: TRBV2
J gene: TRBJ2-7
CDR3 protein: CASRGLYEQYF

V gene: TRBV5-1
J gene: TRBJ2-2
CDR3 protein: CASSPWGPVNGELFF

V gene: TRBV7-7
J gene: TRBJ2-2
CDR3 protein: CASSRGVANTGELFF

V gene: TRBV29-1
J gene: TRBJ2-5
CDR3 protein: CSVTTWPGETQYF

V gene: TRBV5-6
J gene: TRBJ2-3
CDR3 protein: CASSFFTGDTQYF

V gene: TRBV27
J gene: TRBJ2-5
CDR3 protein: CASSPTLGGGETQYF

V gene: TRBV20-1
J gene: TRBJ1-1
CDR3 protein: CNSGDTEAFF

V gene: TRBV7-3
J gene: TRBJ2-3
CDR3 protein: CASSLEGEGGSGAPTDTQYF

V gene: TRBV5-1
J gene: TRBJ2-7
CDR3 protein: CASSLSSSYEQYF

V gene: TRBV10-2
J gene: TRBJ1-2
CDR3 protein: CASRRRGYYGYTF

V gene: TRBV6-4
J gene: TRBJ2-7
CDR3 protein: CATIVAGRYEQYF

V gene: TRBV9
J gene: TRBJ2-7
CDR3 protein: CASSQDTAGLYEQYF

V gene: TRBV4-1
J gene: TRBJ2-5
CDR3 protein: CASSQDPGRAGTQYF

V gene: TRBV4-1
J gene: TRBJ2-5
CDR3 protein: CASSPRTSEETQYF

V gene: TRBV19
J gene: TRBJ2-7
CDR3 protein: CASSIGGGEQYF

V gene: TRBV4-1
J gene: TRBJ2-7
CDR3 protein: CASSPREGYTYEQYF

V gene: TRBV7-3
J gene: TRBJ1-1
CDR3 protein: CASSRYPGAWYTEAFF

V gene: TRBV9
J gene: TRBJ2-1
CDR3 protein: CASSPNIAGSYNEQFF

V gene: TRBV5-4
J gene: TRBJ2-7
CDR3 protein: CASSKTGGGSYEQYF

V gene: TRBV5-1
J gene: TRBJ2-2
CDR3 protein: CASSLASKGDYNTGELFF

V gene: TRBV30
J gene: TRBJ1-1
CDR3 protein: CAWSRRTYTEAFF

V gene: TRBV5-1
J gene: TRBJ1-2
CDR3 protein: CASSLTGSGYTF

V gene: TRBV2
J gene: TRBJ1-1
CDR3 protein: CASLRGKAFF

V gene: TRBV5-4
J gene: TRBJ1-2
CDR3 protein: CASSSSGRDGYTF

V gene: TRBV7-2
J gene: TRBJ1-4
CDR3 protein: CASSDDRGNEKLFF

V gene: TRBV27
J gene: TRBJ2-7
CDR3 protein: CASSLGRGLYEQYF

V gene: TRBV27
J gene: TRBJ1-5
CDR3 protein: CASGDRFPLNQPQHF

V gene: TRBV12-5
J gene: TRBJ2-5
CDR3 protein: CASGLSRRQETQYF

V gene: TRBV6-5
J gene: TRBJ2-2
CDR3 protein: CASSPGGFVGELFF

V gene: TRBV20-1
J gene: TRBJ1-2
CDR3 protein: CSEATGGGYTF